The 10 T cell receptor beta chains presented below share a single source sample, sequenced in a study of post-analysis software for immune sequencing data (dated by TCRdb to between 2014 and 2017). The paper as a whole reports these results and caveats: Roughly 5 TRBV segments, including TRBV5-6, TRBV5-1 and TRBV20-1, were significantly more frequent in patients than controls.

Libraries were constructed by PCR. Sequencing instrument: Illumina HiSeq 2500. Unique molecular identifiers were incorporated into TCR beta cDNA libraries to reduce PCR and sequencing biases. The public sequencing data were trimmed at Q25 with fastp and processed into clonotypes with MiXCR by TCRdb, which kept only in-frame beta chains. Rows with a matching CDR3 protein are joined into one entry that keeps the most common DNA and genes. The sample contains more than 450,000 distinct CDR3 sequences, around a third of them found a single time. The ten largest make up around 5.9% of the sample. Their antigen targets remain unknown. The sample taken for sequencing was blood. The receptors here all came from a girl aged 2 to 17 with multiple sclerosis.

The chain couples TRBV10-2 to TRBJ1-2, with TRBD1 identical over 9 bases. This CDR3 comprises 16 residues. V was pared by 2 bases and J by 2 bases, with 6 bases of the junction left unmatched. Germline V gives CDR1 WSHSY, CDR2 SAAADI. DNA of the CDR3: TGCGCCAGCAGTGAGAGGGACAGGGATGAGAACTATGGCTACACCTTC. Its protein is CASSERDRDENYGYTF.

This clonotype was observed a handful of times. The gene calls are TRBV6-6 and TRBJ2-1; D gene unclear. CDR1 and CDR2 (germline): MNHNY, SVGAGI (reference sequence). V was trimmed by 5 bases and J by 6 bases, leaving 14 bases between them. CDR3 length equals 14 residues. CDR3 residues: CASSKQAAFNEQFF. The CDR3, as DNA: TGTGCCAGCAGTAAACAAGCTGCTTTCAATGAGCAGTTCTTC.

The rearrangement links TRBV3-1 to TRBJ1-3, with D perhaps matching TRBD1 (5 bases). CDR1 and CDR2 (germline): LGHDT, YNNKEL (reference sequence). V lost 2 bases and J 3 bases, leaving 8 bases between the germline ends. The CDR3 contains 14 residues. The CDR3 loop is CASSQSGRGNTIYF. The CDR3, as DNA: TGTGCCAGCAGCCAATCAGGGCGTGGAAACACCATATATTTT.

This chain joins TRBV6-2 or TRBV6-3 and TRBJ2-4; tentative D call: TRBD1 (6 bases). The CDR3 length is 12 residues. Germline values: CDR1 MNHEY, CDR2 SVGEGT. V was pared by 5 bases and J by 6 bases, with 8 bases between. CDR3 bases: TGTGCCAGCAGTCAGGGGTCAAACATTCAGTACTTC. Translated: CASSQGSNIQYF.

Many counts were recorded for this clonotype. The genes are TRBV5-6 and TRBJ2-7; 10 nucleotides match TRBD1. The CDR3 contains 18 residues. Germline V gene lookup returns CDR1 SGHDT and CDR2 YYEEEE. The trim removed 5 bases at V and 2 bases at J, leaving 16 bases unmatched. The CDR3 sequence is CASSFDADRGSDPYEQYF. The CDR3 DNA reads as TGTGCCAGCAGTTTCGACGCGGACAGGGGGAGCGACCCCTACGAGCAGTACTTC.

This clonotype has more than one count but fewer than ten. The chain combines TRBV9 with TRBJ2-7; D is unresolved. The germline CDR1 and CDR2 sequences are SGDLS and YYNGEE. Between the trimmed V and J ends, which lost 0 bases and 4 bases, there was a span of 11 bases. This CDR3 is built from 14 residues. The CDR3 nucleotides read TGTGCCAGCAGCGTAGGGGTAGGGCTATACGAGCAGTACTTC. Translation gives CASSVGVGLYEQYF.

The rearrangement joins TRBV6-6 to TRBJ2-7; 7 positions agree with TRBD1. Losses at the gene ends were 7 bases for V and 1 base for J; bases not matched to a gene: 7. The CDR3 is 14 amino acids. Germline CDR1 reads MNHNY; CDR2 reads SVGAGI (reference sequence). The CDR3 reads CASTPQGISYEQYF. The CDR3 DNA reads as TGTGCCAGCACCCCACAGGGGATTTCCTACGAGCAGTACTTC.

The chain joins TRBV7-9 to TRBJ2-2; TRBD1 agrees at 8 bases. This CDR3 region has 15 residues. Losses at the gene ends were 6 bases for V and 0 bases for J; bases not matched to a gene: 3. Germline CDR1 and CDR2: SEHNR and FQNEAQ (reference sequence). The CDR3 DNA reads as TGTGCCAGCAGGACAGGGGCTACGAACACCGGGGAGCTGTTTTTT. Amino acids: CASRTGATNTGELFF.

This clonotype has more than one count but fewer than ten. The chain links TRBV12-3 or TRBV12-4 to TRBJ1-5; perhaps TRBD1 as D (5 bases). The CDR3 has 15 amino acids. V shed 5 bases and J shed 4 bases, with 15 bases lying between them. In DNA form, the CDR3 reads TGTGCCAGCAGTGCCGGGACGGCTATTAATCAGCCCCAGCATTTT. Amino acid sequence: CASSAGTAINQPQHF.

The rearrangement joins TRBV10-3 to TRBJ1-1; no reliable D call. The CDR3 runs to 13 residues. Trimming shortened V by 9 bases and J by 6 bases, and 17 bases separated the two germline ends. CDR1 is ENHRY, CDR2 SYGVKD, per germline. The CDR3 region has the DNA TGTGCCATTAGAAGATCAGAGGGCGCTGAAGCTTTCTTT. This sequence encodes CAIRRSEGAEAFF.